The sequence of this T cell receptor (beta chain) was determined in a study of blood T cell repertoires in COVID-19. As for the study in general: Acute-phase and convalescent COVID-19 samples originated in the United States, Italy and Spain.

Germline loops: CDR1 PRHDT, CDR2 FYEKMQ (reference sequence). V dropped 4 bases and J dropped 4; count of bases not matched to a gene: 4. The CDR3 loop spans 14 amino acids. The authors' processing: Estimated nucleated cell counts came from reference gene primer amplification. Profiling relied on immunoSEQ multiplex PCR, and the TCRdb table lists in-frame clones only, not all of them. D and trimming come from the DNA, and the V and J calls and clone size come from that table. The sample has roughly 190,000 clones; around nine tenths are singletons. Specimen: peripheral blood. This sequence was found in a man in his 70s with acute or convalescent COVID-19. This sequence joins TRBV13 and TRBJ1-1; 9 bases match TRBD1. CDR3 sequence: CASSWGQGPTEAFF. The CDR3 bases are TGTGCCAGCAGCTGGGGACAGGGACCCACTGAAGCTTTCTTT.